Sequencing of this TCR beta chain was carried out in a study of CD8 T cells in ankylosing spondylitis. Germline V gene sequence: CDR1 DFQATT, CDR2 SNEGSKA (reference sequence). There are 17 residues in the CDR3. V gave up 6 bases and J gave up 0 bases, with 21 bases separating them. Many counts were recorded for this clonotype. Antigen: not known. Preparation of TCR beta libraries was done by quantitative 5'-RACE with molecular barcodes. TCRdb re-called the 5' RACE reads with MiXCR, one entry per CDR3 protein. The table includes around 150,000 distinct CDR3 sequences, roughly 10% detected once. Whole-study results and caveats: Before this, some motif variants had been reported in reactive arthritis synovial fluid and blood. There was reportedly significant enrichment of clones that were disease-linked in matched ankylosing spondylitis synovial fluid. CD8+ disease-linked clones were present at relatively low frequencies in blood.

The sequence was obtained from a female donor with ankylosing spondylitis or in good health (not recorded which). Sequencing was done on a sample of blood, either unsorted or a sorted T cell fraction (not recorded which). J is TRBJ1-3 and V is TRBV20-1; a possible D gene is TRBD1 (5 bases). CDR3 in amino acids: CSAPGPGVRASGNTIYF. CDR3 bases: TGCAGTGCCCCAGGACCGGGGGTTAGGGCCTCTGGAAACACCATATATTTT.